This TCR beta chain was identified in a study of technical replicates of blood from a few donors. Trimming removed 3 bases from V and 0 bases from J, with 13 bases in between. The CDR3 length is 16 residues. CDR1 MDHEN and CDR2 SYDVKM come from the germline V gene. Sequencing was performed with immunoSEQ multiplex PCR; in TCRdb, only in-frame clones are kept and a portion is missing. The sample holds thousands of clones, 85% to 90% seen once. The source of this sequence is a human donor in good health. Sequencing input: PBMCs. The rearrangement uses TRBV28 and TRBJ2-3, with D perhaps TRBD2 (6 bases). The DNA of the CDR3 is TGTGCCAGCAGTTTCCGGCTTAGCGGAAGCACAGATACGCAGTATTTT. Translation: CASSFRLSGSTDTQYF.